This is a list of T cell receptor beta chains from one sample in a study of PD-1 blockade in classical Hodgkin lymphoma. Libraries were prepared by immunoSEQ multiplex PCR; TCRdb keeps only in-frame clonotypes and omits some of them. The repertoire has 80,000 to 100,000 clones, approximately 80% of them found once; the top ten carry roughly 15%. The specimen was peripheral blood mononuclear cells (PBMCs), collected before the second cycle of nivolumab. These receptors were taken from a human donor with classical Hodgkin lymphoma. CDR3s include the opening cysteine and the closing phenylalanine or tryptophan. The order of the fields is J gene, V gene, CDR3 protein.

TRBJ2-5 | TRBV28 | CASSLWGSPETQYF
TRBJ2-2 | TRBV6-5 | CASSPDNRNTGELFF
TRBJ2-2 | TRBV27 | CASSFLASTGELFF
TRBJ2-1 | TRBV10-3 | CAISESEGRSSSYNEQFF
TRBJ1-2 | TRBV6-1 | CASSLVYGYTF
TRBJ2-1 | TRBV6-1 | CASSGVSGKDEQFF
TRBJ2-1 | TRBV29-1 | CSVDGGVGNEQFF
TRBJ1-3 | TRBV10-3 | CAIGLRGTRNTIYF
TRBJ1-5 | TRBV28 | CASSPTGGRGQPQHF
TRBJ2-5 | TRBV28 | CASSPDDRGLETQYF
TRBJ2-3 | TRBV4-1 | CASSPGQIRTDTQYF
TRBJ1-5 | TRBV10-3 | CAISEGPNQPQHF
TRBJ1-5 | TRBV10-3 | CAIRGDNQPQHF
TRBJ1-2 | TRBV7-6 | CASSADPGQGNYGYTF
TRBJ2-7 | TRBV5-4 | CASSSYATGTRTYEQYF
TRBJ1-3 | TRBV7-2 | CASSLYGNTIYF
TRBJ1-1 | TRBV18 | CASSPRGTPGIAEAFF
TRBJ1-1 | TRBV5-1 | CASSFTDPSTEAFF
TRBJ1-5 | TRBV6-1 | CASSEDLRGNQPQHF
TRBJ1-3 | TRBV2 | CASSGGLSGNTIYF
TRBJ2-7 | TRBV7-9 | CASSSRRVVSYEQYF
TRBJ1-2 | TRBV9 | CASSRTGGGGYTF
TRBJ2-7 | TRBV7-2 | CASSLVAESSYEQYF
TRBJ2-7 | TRBV10-3 | CAISEQGDYEQYF
TRBJ1-3 | TRBV28 | CASRTPGQGSLLSGNTIYF
TRBJ2-5 | TRBV2 | CASSELEGETQYF
TRBJ2-2 | TRBV4-2 | CASSLASGRPNTGELFF
TRBJ1-1 | TRBV2 | CASSERSANTEAFF
TRBJ1-1 | TRBV11-2 | CATKRDQMNTEAFF
TRBJ2-7 | TRBV27 | CASSFNGGVRALRNEQYF
TRBJ2-7 | TRBV5-4 | CASSHSGSYEQYF
TRBJ1-1 | TRBV10-3 | CAIRDGQGLKAFF
TRBJ2-1 | TRBV7-3 | CASSSLDRADEQFF
TRBJ1-2 | TRBV28 | CASQMGTGDGDGYTF
TRBJ1-1 | TRBV11-1 | CASSFLVGTGGRPTEAFF
TRBJ1-1 | TRBV10-3 | CATVQENTEAFF
TRBJ2-5 | TRBV5-1 | CASSPGILGETQYF
TRBJ1-2 | TRBV5-8 | CASSPDRSYGYTF
TRBJ1-2 | TRBV7-9 | CASSLAGYGYTF
TRBJ2-7 | TRBV10-3 | CAIRAVSSYEQYF
TRBJ2-1 | TRBV6-5 | CASSYRSGSYNEQFF
TRBJ2-7 | TRBV10-3 | CAISPREGGTYEQYF
TRBJ2-2 | TRBV5-1 | CASSSGTGWAGELFF
TRBJ2-5 | TRBV7-7 | CASSGQYQETQYF
TRBJ1-2 | TRBV6-1 | CASSATTGANYGYTF
TRBJ2-1 | TRBV19 | CASSIIGNHAEQFF
TRBJ2-1 | TRBV9 | CASSVGGGPHNEQFF
TRBJ2-5 | TRBV7-2 | CASSLSRAGETQYF
TRBJ1-2 | TRBV6-1 | CASSEVGRGMSGYTF
TRBJ1-1 | TRBV5-1 | CASSLGRGNTEAFF
TRBJ2-1 | TRBV7-2 | CASSATGYNEQFF
TRBJ1-1 | TRBV7-2 | CASSLVGQGTVGTEAFF
TRBJ1-1 | TRBV7-3 | CASSLTGEGEAFF
TRBJ2-7 | TRBV5-4 | CASSLGLAGVSYEQYF
TRBJ2-7 | TRBV7-9 | CASLGGATYEQYF
TRBJ2-1 | TRBV21-1 | CASSKKGALSPNEQFF
TRBJ2-2 | TRBV11-3 | CASSLGPTGELFF